This TCR beta chain was captured in a study of blood T cell repertoires in COVID-19. Germline CDR1 is MNHEY and CDR2 is SMNVEV (reference sequence). The CDR3 runs 16 residues. V was trimmed by 3 bases and J by 0 bases, leaving 14 bases between them. The repertoire was sequenced with immunoSEQ multiplex PCR; TCRdb's copy has only in-frame clones and lacks some. The table lists 270,000 or so clones, more than 85% of them singletons. The sample consisted of PBMCs or T cells enriched from blood (not recorded which). The V call is TRBV27, the J call TRBJ2-5; D is unresolved. This receptor was taken from a man in his forties who had been exposed to COVID-19. This CDR3 is CASSFKAPPHQETQYF. The DNA for the CDR3 is TGTGCCAGCAGTTTCAAAGCGCCCCCCCACCAAGAGACCCAGTACTTC.